The T cell receptor (beta chain) under discussion was sequenced for a study of memory CD4+ T cells and cytomegalovirus serostatus (dated 2019 in TCRdb). Background on the whole study: The cohort included approximately 35 healthy adults from Belgium, of whom 9 were CMV seropositive and 24 were CMV seronegative. To replicate a published TCR-based CMV serostatus classifier, the researchers sequenced the CD4+ memory TCRbeta repertoires of a Belgian cohort whose cytomegalovirus serostatus was known. What the study reported, not specific to this receptor: CMV serostatus prediction reached a median bootstrapped AUC of approximately 0.96 with the original framework and just under 0.93 with a US-trained random forest. Only CD4+CD45RO+ memory cells were sequenced, unlike the original study, which covered naive and memory CD4+ and CD8+ populations. Among the 150 to 200 previously reported CMV-associated TCRbeta sequences, 67 showed up in the CD4+ memory repertoires, with each one found in between one and five individuals. Results were interpreted as suggesting that the CMV-associated TCR signature is largely present in the CD4+ memory repertoire. The original-framework classifier achieved a median bootstrapped AUC of about 0.94 with a 95% CI of 0.76-1.00 on the Belgian cohort.

Genomic DNA was extracted from sorted cells with the Quick-DNA Microprep Kit. TCRbeta DNA was amplified with the immunoSEQ hsTCRbeta kit following the manufacturer's protocol. An Illumina MiSeq instrument was used to sequence the TCRbeta libraries. For the original study's pipeline: Following removal of out-of-frame sequences, about 2,200,000 distinct TCRbeta sequences were retained, with an average of roughly 67,000 per individual. Two values were used to score each individual: the count of 150 to 200 previously reported CMV-associated TCRbeta sequences and the total count of productive distinct TCRbeta sequences. A beta-binomial model was reimplemented in Python, and scikit-learn random forests with default parameters were trained on US cohort data. Classifier performance on the Belgian cohort was reported as the median AUC with percentile confidence intervals calculated over 10,000 bootstrap iterations. In its TCRdb copy, this immuneACCESS table keeps in-frame sequences only and misses some clones. Where compared with another copy, unresolved V genes explain less than half of these, and the others have no known cause. V, J and clone size derive from that table, while D and trimming were established from the DNA sequence. The table for this sample lists about 56,000 clones; roughly 77% of them were counted only once. About 2.6% of the sample goes to the ten largest clones.

Concerning this clone itself: Which antigen it targets is not known. No base-level quality is on record; no much larger clone is a single base apart.

CDR1 and CDR2 are drawn from the germline V gene (reference sequence): MNHEY, SMNVEV. V sheds 4 bases and J sheds 7 bases, leaving 17 bases between their ends. Spanning cysteine to phenylalanine, the CDR3 consists of 14 amino acids. This entry keeps only the CDR3 DNA: 42 bases, framed from base 1. Single viable CD3+CD4+CD8-CD45RO+ cells were sorted as memory CD4+ T cells on a FACSAria II. To determine CMV serostatus, a Roche Elecsys assay was used that detects serum IgG against CMV pp150, pp28, p38 and p52. Following thawing, total CD4+ T cells were enriched through positive selection using CD4 magnetic microbeads. The samples came from a separate study whose specific focus was interrogating the CD4+ T cell memory repertoire. Peripheral blood mononuclear cells were isolated and cryopreserved according to standard operating procedures, and serum was stored at -80 degrees C. Staining used CD3-PerCP (BW264/56), CD4-APC (RPA-T4), CD45RO-PE (UCHT1) and CD8-Pacific Orange (3B5) antibodies, with Sytox blue excluding non-viable cells.

Material for sequencing was memory CD4+ T cells from blood. The chain links TRBV27 with TRBJ2-7; the D element could tentatively be TRBD1 or TRBD2, as 5 bases agree for each. The receptor comes from an adult in good health and CMV-seropositive. The DNA sequence is given as TGTGCCAGCAGTTCGGTCAGAGGGTGGGGGGAGCAGTACTTC. Protein translation: CASSSVRGWGEQYF.